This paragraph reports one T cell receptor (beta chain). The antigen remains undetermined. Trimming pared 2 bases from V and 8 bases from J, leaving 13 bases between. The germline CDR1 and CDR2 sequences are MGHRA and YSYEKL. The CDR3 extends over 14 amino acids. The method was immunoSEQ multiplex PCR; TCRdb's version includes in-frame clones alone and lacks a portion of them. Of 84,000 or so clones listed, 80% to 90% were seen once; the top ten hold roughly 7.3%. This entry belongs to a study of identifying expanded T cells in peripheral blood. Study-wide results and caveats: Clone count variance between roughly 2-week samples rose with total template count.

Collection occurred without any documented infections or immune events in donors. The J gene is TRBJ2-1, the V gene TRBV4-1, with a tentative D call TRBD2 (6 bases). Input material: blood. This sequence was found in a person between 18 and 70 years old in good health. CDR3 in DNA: TGCGCCAGCAGCCAATCGAGCGGGTGGGATGAGCAGTTCTTC. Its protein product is CASSQSSGWDEQFF.